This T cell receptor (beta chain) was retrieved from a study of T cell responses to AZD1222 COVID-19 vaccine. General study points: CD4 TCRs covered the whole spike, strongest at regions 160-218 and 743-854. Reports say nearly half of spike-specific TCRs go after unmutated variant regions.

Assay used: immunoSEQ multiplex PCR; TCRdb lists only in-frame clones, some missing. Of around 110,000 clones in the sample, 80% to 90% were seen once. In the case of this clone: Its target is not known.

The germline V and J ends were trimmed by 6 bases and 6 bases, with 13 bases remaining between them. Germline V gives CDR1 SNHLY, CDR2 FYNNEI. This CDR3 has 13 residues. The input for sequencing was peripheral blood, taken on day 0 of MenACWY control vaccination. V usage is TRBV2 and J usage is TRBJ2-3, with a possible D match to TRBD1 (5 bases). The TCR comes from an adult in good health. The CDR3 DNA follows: TGTGCCAGCAGAGGCCCCCAGGGCGATACGCAGTATTTT. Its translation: CASRGPQGDTQYF.